The entry below describes one T cell receptor beta chain. What this receptor recognizes is not known. The input lacks base qualities; no much larger clone sits a single base away. The immunoSEQ Assay, a bias-controlled multiplex PCR, was used to amplify TCRbeta CDR3 regions from genomic DNA. The original methods were these. The number of nucleated cells in each sample was estimated from the amplification of reference gene primers within the assay. To quantify the absolute abundance of each unique TCRbeta CDR3 rearrangement, sequence reads were collapsed and filtered. Productive Simpson clonality was computed per sample as the square root of Simpson's diversity index over productive rearrangements. TCRdb holds this immuneACCESS table with in-frame rearrangements only. Some clones are missing; in checked studies, unresolved V genes explain under half, and the rest has no known cause. V and J calls plus clone size are reproduced from that table; the DNA served to infer D and trimming. The sample table shows approximately 70,000 clones, and nearly 90% are seen once. In total, the top ten clones hold 3.4% of the sample.

The data belong to a study of blood T cell repertoires in COVID-19 (dated by TCRdb to 2018 to 2021). With respect to the entire study: The collaborator samples originated in the United States, Italy and Spain and spanned the acute and convalescent phases of COVID-19. The material from the prospective study consisted of cDNA or gDNA derived from T cells, B-cell-depleted T cells, or PBMCs. Deeply sampled blood TCRbeta repertoires from subjects exposed to, actively infected with, or recovered from COVID-19 were included in the dataset. A freely available public database, intended as a resource for researchers studying the immune response to SARS-CoV-2, is where the repertoires were released. Samples were obtained from the ongoing ImmuneRACE study (first 160 participants) and from approximately 1,200 subjects provided by 6 global collaborators. Sample metadata almost always included a de-identified subject ID, COVID-19 status, age in years and sex. Where available, HLA class I and class II types were obtained from metadata supplied by the sample provider rather than from assay-based typing. General findings and caveats noted by the study authors: How much clinical and demographic metadata was included differed by source and by participant, and the metadata was provided uncurated.

At one collaborating source in Seattle, patients were enrolled during active infection and were followed longitudinally through the course of disease. Collaborating institutions collected whole blood in K2EDTA tubes following their own protocols. For TCRbeta analysis, collaborators shipped samples as frozen whole blood, isolated PBMCs, or DNA extracted from either of those sample types. This TCR came from a woman between 45 and 60 years old with COVID-19, enrolled during active disease. Sequencing was carried out using peripheral blood.

The DNA sequence reads TGTGCCAGTAGGCAGGGACAGGGACTGGGGAGCACTGAAGCTTTCTTT. It is translated as CASRQGQGLGSTEAFF. Recombination connected TRBV19 to TRBJ1-1, and TRBD1 matches 9 of the central bases. CDR3 length: 16 amino acids, cysteine to phenylalanine. Only the CDR3 DNA stays, 48 bases, in frame from base 1. CDR1 and CDR2 were assigned from the germline V gene (reference sequence) as LNHDA and SQIVND. V and J are trimmed by 6 bases and 4 bases, and the gene matches miss 12 bases of the junction.